These 32 T cell receptor beta chains were sequenced from one sample in a study of cytomegalovirus exposure and HLA in healthy donors. With 60 Vbeta and 13 Jbeta primers, the PCR was carried out. Method: immunoSEQ multiplex PCR; TCRdb's copy keeps in-frame clones and lacks some. This sample has 100,000 or so clones, with roughly 75% found just once. The sequencing input was PBMCs. All receptors come from a woman younger than 35 in good health and CMV-seropositive.

The genes are TRBV9 and TRBJ1-2; no clear D gene. Between the trimmed V and J ends, which lost 3 bases and 10 bases, there was a span of 13 bases. CDR3 length: 12 amino acids. Germline V gene sequence: CDR1 SGDLS, CDR2 YYNGEE. As DNA, the CDR3 is TGTGCCAGCAGCGGGTTACAAGTTTTCTACACCTTC. Protein product: CASSGLQVFYTF.

V gene TRBV5-1 combines with J gene TRBJ2-7; D possibly corresponds to TRBD1 (6 bases). Germline V gene lookup returns CDR1 SGHRS and CDR2 YFSETQ. The CDR3 is 15 amino acids. The V gene lost 1 base and the J gene lost 0 bases, with 11 bases spanning the gap. DNA of the CDR3: TGCGCCAGCAGCTTGTCCCTAGGGGGCTCCTACGAGCAGTACTTC. It specifies CASSLSLGGSYEQYF.

The chain joins TRBV18 to TRBJ2-3, with TRBD2 matching 7 bases. With V trimmed by 3 bases and J by 0 bases, 12 bases remained unmatched. The germline gives CDR1 KGHSH, CDR2 LQKENI. The CDR3 is made up of 18 amino acids. The CDR3 is CASSPLGRRELSTDTQYF. In nucleotides, the CDR3 is TGTGCCAGCTCACCGTTGGGGCGGCGGGAGCTAAGCACAGATACGCAGTATTTT. Full variable domain (remainder filled in from reference TRBV18 and TRBJ2-3): NAGVMQNPRHLVRRRGQEARLRCSPMKGHSHVYWYRQLPEEGLKFMVYLQKENIIDESGMPKERFSAEFPKEGPSILRIQQVVRGDSAAYFCASSPLGRRELSTDTQYFGPGTRLTVL.

The chain has TRBV7-2 and TRBJ1-4; TRBD1 is a possible D gene (5 bases). Per the germline V gene, CDR1 is SGHTA and CDR2 is FQGNSA. V was shortened by 5 bases and J by 0 bases, with 10 bases between the two germline ends. This CDR3 comprises 15 residues. This CDR3 is CASSPGVATNEKLFF. In DNA, the CDR3 is TGTGCCAGCAGCCCGGGGGTTGCAACTAATGAAAAACTGTTTTTT.

This clone was seen a handful of times. The V gene is TRBV28, the J gene TRBJ1-6; a possible D gene is TRBD1 (5 bases). V lost 5 bases and J 5 bases, leaving 7 bases between the germline ends. The CDR3 spans 13 residues. The germline gives CDR1 MDHEN, CDR2 SYDVKM. The CDR3 is CASSDSNNSPLHF. The CDR3 coding sequence is TGTGCCAGCAGTGACAGTAATAATTCACCCCTCCACTTT. The full variable domain, rest sourced from reference TRBV28 and TRBJ1-6, is DVKVTQSSRYLVKRTGEKVFLECVQDMDHENMFWYRQDPGLGLRLIYFSYDVKMKEKGDIPEGYSVSREKKERFSLILESASTNQTSMYLCASSDSNNSPLHFGNGTRLTVT.

The chain recombines TRBV5-1 with TRBJ2-2; TRBD2 matches 13 bases. The CDR3 covers 16 residues. V was clipped by 3 bases and J by 7 bases; unmatched bases: 6. Per germline, CDR1 SGHRS and CDR2 YFSETQ. The CDR3 loop is CASSSRLAGGIGELFF. CDR3 DNA: TGCGCCAGCAGCTCTCGACTAGCGGGAGGAATCGGGGAGCTGTTTTTT.

This clone was seen only once. This rearrangement joins TRBV9 to TRBJ1-4; 8 bases agree with TRBD1. With 4 bases clipped from V and 7 bases from J, the junction kept 9 bases outside the gene matches. The germline CDR1 and CDR2 sequences are SGDLS and YYNGEE. This CDR3 is built from 15 residues. The chain's CDR3 is CASSSGQGISEKLFF. The CDR3 nucleotides are TGTGCCAGCAGCTCCGGACAGGGAATTTCTGAAAAACTGTTTTTT. Drawing the rest from reference TRBV9 and TRBJ1-4, the complete variable domain is DSGVTQTPKHLITATGQRVTLRCSPRSGDLSVYWYQQSLDQGLQFLIQYYNGEERAKGNILERFSAQQFPDLHSELNLSSLELGDSALYFCASSSGQGISEKLFFGSGTQLSVL.

CDR3 residues: CASKTPQETQYF. In DNA form, the CDR3 reads TGTGCCAGCAAAACTCCCCAAGAGACCCAGTACTTC. The chain links TRBV6-5 to TRBJ2-5; D not certain. The CDR3 length is 12 residues. Trimming removed 7 bases from V and 1 base from J, with 7 bases in between. Germline V CDR1 and CDR2: MNHEY, SVGAGI.

The genes are TRBV5-1 and TRBJ1-6; TRBD1 matches at 8 bases. V shed 3 bases and J 8 bases; nucleotides not matched to a gene: 1. Per the germline V gene, CDR1 is SGHRS and CDR2 is YFSETQ. The CDR3 is made up of 13 amino acids. DNA of the CDR3: TGCGCCAGCAGCTCACAGGGGGATTCACCCCTCCACTTT. Its protein product is CASSSQGDSPLHF. The whole variable domain, filled in from reference TRBV5-1 and TRBJ1-6, reads KAGVTQTPRYLIKTRGQQVTLSCSPISGHRSVSWYQQTPGQGLQFLFEYFSETQRNKGNFPGRFSGRQFSNSRSEMNVSTLELGDSALYLCASSSQGDSPLHFGNGTRLTVT.

This sequence joins TRBV19 and TRBJ1-2, with 9 bases that match TRBD1. V lost 7 bases to trimming and J lost 4 bases; unmatched junction nucleotides: 10. Per germline, CDR1 LNHDA and CDR2 SQIVND (reference sequence). The CDR3 contains 15 residues. The CDR3 nucleotides are TGTGCCAGTACCCCCCGGGACAGGGAGTTCTATGGCTACACCTTC. Translated: CASTPRDREFYGYTF.

This sequence joins TRBV6-4 and TRBJ2-1; a possible D gene is TRBD2 (5 bases). The V end lost 2 bases, the J end lost 6 bases, and 14 bases lay between the germline ends. Germline V lookup: CDR1 MRHNA, CDR2 SNTAGT. The CDR3 covers 15 residues. The CDR3 DNA reads as TGTGCCAGCAGTGACGGCAGATCTAGCACCAATGAGCAGTTCTTC. It is translated as CASSDGRSSTNEQFF.

V gene TRBV10-3 combines with J gene TRBJ1-1; 7 bases agree with TRBD1. The germline gives CDR1 ENHRY, CDR2 SYGVKD. This CDR3 comprises 12 residues. V lost 8 bases, J lost 4 bases, and 4 bases stayed unmatched. In nucleotides, the CDR3 is TGTGCCATCGGGGACAGCCCCACTGAAGCTTTCTTT. This gives the protein CAIGDSPTEAFF.

The chain has TRBV10-3 and TRBJ2-5; 7 nucleotides line up with TRBD2. This CDR3 spans 13 amino acids. The germline V gene has CDR1 ENHRY and CDR2 SYGVKD. V was pared by 6 bases and J by 5 bases, with 6 bases of the junction left unmatched. CDR3 nucleotides: TGTGCCATCAGCTTGGGGGGGACGGAGACCCAGTACTTC. Amino acid sequence: CAISLGGTETQYF.

This clone was detected only once. J is TRBJ1-2 and V is TRBV5-1; 10 bases agree with TRBD1. The ends lost 4 bases at V and 7 bases at J; junction bases unmatched: 4. In germline, CDR1 is SGHRS, CDR2 YFSETQ. The CDR3 loop spans 13 amino acids. The CDR3 bases are TGCGCCAGCAGCCTGGGACAGGGGTCTGGCTACACCTTC. Its translation: CASSLGQGSGYTF. Looking up the rest from reference TRBV5-1 and TRBJ1-2 gives the full variable domain: KAGVTQTPRYLIKTRGQQVTLSCSPISGHRSVSWYQQTPGQGLQFLFEYFSETQRNKGNFPGRFSGRQFSNSRSEMNVSTLELGDSALYLCASSLGQGSGYTFGSGTRLTVV.

This clone occurred once. The J gene is TRBJ2-2, the V gene TRBV25-1; 10 bases are shared with TRBD1. There are 16 residues in the CDR3. Germline trimming cut 2 bases from V and 6 bases from J; bases unmatched to any gene: 6. The germline V gene encodes CDR1 MGHDK and CDR2 SYGVNS. CDR3 amino acids: CASSEMPGQGSGELFF. The CDR3 DNA reads as TGTGCCAGCAGTGAAATGCCGGGACAGGGGTCCGGGGAGCTGTTTTTT.

This clone has a single count. This rearrangement joins TRBV5-4 to TRBJ2-1, with 11 nucleotides matching TRBD2. Per germline, CDR1 SGHNT and CDR2 YYREEE (reference sequence). This CDR3 contains 15 residues. Trimming removed 4 bases from V and 6 bases from J; junction bases left unmatched: 6. This chain's CDR3 is CASSVGLAGSNEQFF. The CDR3 bases are TGTGCCAGCAGCGTCGGACTAGCGGGCTCCAATGAGCAGTTCTTC. The whole variable domain, filled in from reference TRBV5-4 and TRBJ2-1, reads ETGVTQSPTHLIKTRGQQVTLRCSSQSGHNTVSWYQQALGQGPQFIFQYYREEENGRGNFPPRFSGLQFPNYSSELNVNALELDDSALYLCASSVGLAGSNEQFFGPGTRLTVL.

The chain uses TRBV5-8 and TRBJ2-7; maybe TRBD1 (6 bases). The germline CDR1 and CDR2 sequences are SGHTS and YDEGEE. V was clipped by 7 bases and J by 2 bases, with 19 bases between them. This CDR3 comprises 15 residues. The CDR3 nucleotides are TGTGCCAGCTTCCCCTTGGGGACACCCCCCTACGAGCAGTACTTC. Its protein is CASFPLGTPPYEQYF.

The CDR3 protein is CSVVRVDTEAFF. CDR3 DNA: TGCAGCGTTGTCAGGGTGGACACTGAAGCTTTCTTT. The rearrangement joins TRBV29-1 to TRBJ1-1; tentative D call: TRBD1 (5 bases). The CDR3 spans 12 residues. Germline loops: CDR1 SQVTM, CDR2 ANQGSEA. The V gene lost 4 bases and the J gene lost 3 bases, with 9 bases spanning the gap.

CDR3 region: CASSQETSGGSPTDTQYF. In nucleotides, the CDR3 is TGCGCCAGCAGCCAAGAAACCAGCGGGGGTAGCCCCACAGATACGCAGTATTTT. V is TRBV4-3 and J is TRBJ2-3; the match to TRBD2 covers 8 bases. This CDR3 has 18 residues. The junction had 10 bases not matched to a gene; V was cut back by 0 bases and J by 2 bases. The germline CDR1 and CDR2 sequences are LGHNA and YSLEER.

The chain is built from TRBV6-5 and TRBJ2-5; 14 bases line up with TRBD2. The trim removed 1 base at V and 4 bases at J, leaving 2 bases unmatched. Germline CDR1 reads MNHEY; CDR2 reads SVGAGI. The CDR3 spans 16 residues. CDR3 region: CASSYWTSGRTETQYF. CDR3 in DNA: TGTGCCAGCAGTTACTGGACTAGCGGGAGGACAGAGACCCAGTACTTC.

V usage is TRBV27 and J usage is TRBJ1-5, with a tentative D call TRBD1 (6 bases). Germline V gene sequence: CDR1 MNHEY, CDR2 SMNVEV (reference sequence). The CDR3 is made up of 14 amino acids. The ends were cut back, 5 bases at V and 4 bases at J, with 12 bases in the middle. CDR3 residues: CASSEQGTNQPQHF. The CDR3 DNA reads TGTGCCAGCAGTGAACAGGGAACAAATCAGCCCCAGCATTTT.

The chain carries TRBV7-8 and TRBJ1-5, with 9 bases lining up with TRBD1. CDR1 and CDR2 (germline): SGHVS, FQNEAQ. J gave up 3 bases and V 3 bases, and 3 bases lay outside the gene matches. The CDR3 runs to 15 residues. The CDR3 sequence: CASSFGTGPNQPQHF. In DNA form, the CDR3 reads TGTGCCAGCAGCTTCGGGACAGGGCCCAATCAGCCCCAGCATTTT. The variable domain in full, completed from reference TRBV7-8 and TRBJ1-5, reads GAGVSQSPRYKVAKRGQDVALRCDPISGHVSLFWYQQALGQGPEFLTYFQNEAQLDKSGLPSDRFFAERPEGSVSTLKIQRTQQEDSAVYLCASSFGTGPNQPQHFGDGTRLSIL.

On this clone itself: Mismatch with germline at one junction end may stem from a read error. J is TRBJ2-1 and V is TRBV5-4; 7 nucleotides align to TRBD2. Germline loops: CDR1 SGHNT, CDR2 YYREEE (reference sequence). There are 15 residues in the CDR3. CDR3 in amino acids: CASGLGRGTYNEQFF. DNA for the CDR3: TGTGCCAGCGGCTTGGGGCGGGGGACCTACAATGAGCAGTTCTTC.

In its sample, this clone was seen a few times. V gene TRBV14 combines with J gene TRBJ1-4; D unclear. V lost 5 bases and J lost 7, with 20 bases in between. This CDR3 has 16 residues. Germline CDR1 is SGHDN and CDR2 is FVKESK. The CDR3 region is CASSSMSGGSGEKLFF. CDR3 nucleotide sequence: TGTGCCAGCAGCTCAATGTCTGGTGGGAGTGGTGAAAAACTGTTTTTT. The whole variable domain, remainder taken from reference TRBV14 and TRBJ1-4, is EAGVTQFPSHSVIEKGQTVTLRCDPISGHDNLYWYRRVMGKEIKFLLHFVKESKQDESGMPNNRFLAERTGGTYSTLKVQPAELEDSGVYFCASSSMSGGSGEKLFFGSGTQLSVL.

For this clone: A much larger clone differs by one base, so this may be a read error. The chain carries TRBV5-6 and TRBJ2-3; 12 bases agree with TRBD2. CDR3 length equals 15 residues. The germline V gene has CDR1 SGHDT and CDR2 YYEEEE. The trim removed 4 bases at V and 0 bases at J, leaving 0 bases unmatched. Here the CDR3 DNA reads TGTGCCAGCAGCGGGACTAGCGGGAGCACAGATACGCAGTATTTT. Encoded protein: CASSGTSGSTDTQYF.

The J gene is TRBJ2-1, the V gene TRBV19; a weak D match, TRBD2 (7 bases). V was trimmed by 1 base and J by 7 bases, leaving 14 bases between them. The CDR3 is 15 residues long. From germline, CDR1 is LNHDA and CDR2 SQIVND (reference sequence). For the CDR3, the DNA is TGTGCCAGTAGTATAGTGGCGGGGGCGCTTAATGAGCAGTTCTTC. It encodes CASSIVAGALNEQFF.

The chain carries TRBV13 and TRBJ2-3; D remains ambiguous. Germline loops: CDR1 PRHDT, CDR2 FYEKMQ (reference sequence). Trimming took 9 bases from V and 6 from J, leaving 10 bases between them. This CDR3 spans 11 amino acids. The CDR3 spells CASYSRDTQYF. CDR3 in DNA: TGTGCCAGTTACTCTAGGGATACGCAGTATTTT.

The J gene is TRBJ2-3, the V gene TRBV4-3; TRBD2 matches 7 bases. The length of the CDR3 is 18 residues. With V trimmed by 0 bases and J by 3 bases, 12 bases remained unmatched. The germline gives CDR1 LGHNA, CDR2 YSLEER. CDR3 nucleotides: TGCGCCAGCAGCCAAGAATATGGTGGAAGCGGGGTGACAGATACGCAGTATTTT. This sequence encodes CASSQEYGGSGVTDTQYF.

This clone was seen a single time. The chain joins TRBV7-2 to TRBJ1-2; maybe TRBD1 (6 bases). CDR3 length: 15 residues. V lost 1 base, J lost 2 bases, and 11 bases lay in between. Germline lookup yields CDR1 SGHTA and CDR2 FQGNSA. CDR3 region: CASSLVAGENYGYTF. The DNA for the CDR3 is TGTGCCAGCAGCTTAGTGGCAGGGGAGAACTATGGCTACACCTTC.

CDR3 in DNA: TGTGCCAGCAGTCCCCTCCGACTAGCGGGAGGCTTCGAGCAGTACTTC. Its translation is CASSPLRLAGGFEQYF. The genes are TRBV27 and TRBJ2-7; 13 nucleotides line up with TRBD2. This CDR3 is 16 amino acids long. The V gene's germline CDR1 is MNHEY and CDR2 SMNVEV (reference sequence). With 5 bases clipped from V and 6 bases from J, the junction kept 10 bases outside the gene matches.

V is TRBV7-2 and J is TRBJ1-2, with unresolved D. V was clipped by 4 bases and J by 8 bases, with 17 bases between them. Germline CDR1 and CDR2: SGHTA and FQGNSA. The length of the CDR3 is 14 residues. CDR3 loop: CASSSWAESEGYTF. CDR3 sequence (DNA): TGTGCCAGCAGCTCGTGGGCTGAGTCCGAGGGCTACACCTTC.

This chain connects TRBV13 to TRBJ1-4; TRBD1 matches at 7 bases. V was clipped by 5 bases and J by 4 bases; unmatched bases: 7. CDR1 and CDR2 (germline): PRHDT, FYEKMQ (reference sequence). The CDR3 covers 15 residues. The CDR3 here is CASSLRQGHNEKLFF. Written as DNA, the CDR3 is TGTGCCAGCAGCCTTAGACAGGGTCATAATGAAAAACTGTTTTTT.